The present TCR beta chain was sequenced within a study of blood T cell repertoires in COVID-19. Across the whole study: Acute-phase and convalescent COVID-19 samples originated in the United States, Italy and Spain. The analysed material was cDNA or gDNA that came from T cells, B-cell-depleted T cells, or PBMCs.

Original data processing: Amplifying reference gene primers gave estimates of nucleated cell counts. Only in-frame clones appear in the TCRdb table, and some are missing; sequencing was by immunoSEQ multiplex PCR. From that table come the V and J calls and clone size; the DNA was used to work out D and trimming. The sample has roughly 170,000 clones, roughly 86% seen once. The source of this sequence is a man in his forties who had recovered from COVID-19. Specimen: peripheral blood.

The CDR3 spells CASGVGGRTETQYF. As DNA, the CDR3 is TGTGCTAGTGGTGTAGGGGGTCGTACGGAGACCCAGTACTTC. The rearrangement uses TRBV12-5 and TRBJ2-5; D is possibly TRBD1 (6 bases). Trimming cost V 5 bases and J 5 bases, with 15 bases left between them. Germline CDR1 is LGHNT and CDR2 is FRNRAP. This CDR3 region has 14 residues. The full variable domain, in which reference TRBV12-5 and TRBJ2-5 provide the parts outside the CDR3, is DARVTQTPRHKVTEMGQEVTMRCQPILGHNTVFWYRQTMMQGLELLAYFRNRAPLDDSGMPKDRFSAEMPDATLATLKIQPSEPRDSAVYFCASGVGGRTETQYFGPGTRLLVL.